This TCR beta chain was recorded in a study of PD-1 blockade in classical Hodgkin lymphoma. Study information: Patients were dosed intravenously with nivolumab at 3 mg/kg every 2 weeks. Study observations and caveats: No one has yet defined what causes the repertoire differences, which may be disease activity or prior therapy. There was a significant rise in CD4+ TCR diversity by C4D1, with no such rise for CD8+.

Brentuximab vedotin exposure varied among the patients, all of whom had relapsed after autologous stem cell transplantation. Magnetic negative selection of thawed PBMCs was the method by which CD4+ T cells were purified. The ends were cut back, 5 bases at V and 0 bases at J, with 11 bases in the middle. The CDR3 extends over 13 amino acids. Germline loops: CDR1 SQVTM, CDR2 ANQGSEA. Details on this clone: The antigen is not known.

TCRdb's copy holds only in-frame clones and misses some; the assay was immunoSEQ multiplex PCR. The table shows 30,000 to 35,000 clones, with over 75% occurring only once. The source was CD4+ T cells from blood, collected at baseline. This clonotype was sampled from a human donor with classical Hodgkin lymphoma. V gene TRBV29-1 combines with J gene TRBJ2-7, with a weak D call TRBD2 (6 bases). This chain's CDR3 is CSVRGTYSYEQYF. CDR3 in DNA: TGCAGCGTTCGCGGGACCTACTCCTACGAGCAGTACTTC.